The 9 T cell receptor beta chains below were found in one sample sequenced in a study of T cell clones after liver transplantation. Data came from immunoSEQ multiplex PCR; TCRdb stores just in-frame clones and leaves some out. The sample contains about 80,000 clones, roughly 85% of which appear only once. The input for sequencing was CD4+ T cells from blood, taken 45 to 46 months after liver transplant. The source is a human patient who received a liver transplant. Some of these T cells may belong to the graft donor.

This chain connects TRBV6-6 to TRBJ1-5, with D possibly TRBD1 on 5 matching bases. Germline V gene sequence: CDR1 MNHNY, CDR2 SVGAGI (reference sequence). Trimming took 0 bases from V and 6 from J, leaving 9 bases between them. The CDR3 covers 14 residues. Written as DNA, the CDR3 is TGTGCCAGCAGTTACTCGCAGGGCGGTCAGCCCCAGCATTTT. This gives the protein CASSYSQGGQPQHF.

The count of this clone is one. The genes are TRBV7-3 and TRBJ2-5; TRBD2 agrees at 7 bases. The CDR3 totals 14 residues. Germline V gene sequence: CDR1 SGHTA, CDR2 FQGTGA. V lost 4 bases and J lost 2; bases outside the gene matches: 4. This CDR3 is CASSSGTIQETQYF. CDR3 sequence (DNA): TGTGCCAGCAGCTCCGGGACTATTCAAGAGACCCAGTACTTC. Variable domain in full (rest from reference TRBV7-3 and TRBJ2-5): GAGVSQTPSNKVTEKGKYVELRCDPISGHTALYWYRQSLGQGPEFLIYFQGTGAADDSGLPNDRFFAVRPEGSVSTLKIQRTERGDSAVYLCASSSGTIQETQYFGPGTRLLVL.

The gene calls are TRBV19 and TRBJ1-5, with 10 bases that match TRBD1. Germline V gene data show CDR1 as LNHDA and CDR2 as SQIVND (reference sequence). J gave up 3 bases and V 1 base, and 3 bases lay outside the gene matches. The CDR3 has 16 residues. The CDR3 sequence: CASSIVGQGTNQPQHF. The CDR3 nucleotides read TGTGCCAGTAGTATAGTGGGACAGGGGACCAATCAGCCCCAGCATTTT.

The chain links TRBV27 to TRBJ2-3; D is undetermined. The CDR3 spans 13 residues. Trimming left V 8 bases short and J 4 bases short, with 13 bases between. The germline V gene has CDR1 MNHEY and CDR2 SMNVEV (reference sequence). The CDR3 DNA follows: TGTGCCAGCGGATGGGGATTTGCAGATACGCAGTATTTT. Residues: CASGWGFADTQYF.

J is TRBJ2-5 and V is TRBV2, with D unresolved. Germline CDR1 is SNHLY and CDR2 is FYNNEI. The CDR3 is made up of 14 amino acids. V lost 5 bases, J lost 5 bases, and 15 bases lay in between. The CDR3 reads CASSRAGGIETQYF. CDR3 coding DNA: TGTGCCAGCAGTCGGGCCGGTGGGATCGAGACCCAGTACTTC.

J is TRBJ1-2 and V is TRBV7-2, with D unclear. Germline lookup yields CDR1 SGHTA and CDR2 FQGNSA. The V end lost 5 bases, the J end lost 6 bases, and 10 bases lay between the germline ends. This CDR3 is built from 12 residues. Written as DNA, the CDR3 is TGTGCCAGCAGCCCCTACAACGATGGCTACACCTTC. This translates into CASSPYNDGYTF.

The rearrangement uses TRBV28 and TRBJ1-5, with D uncertain. Per germline, CDR1 MDHEN and CDR2 SYDVKM. The CDR3 runs 11 residues. The V end lost 10 bases, the J end lost 7 bases, and 11 bases lay between the germline ends. The CDR3 DNA follows: TGTGCCACCCGGCAGTCGCAGCCCCAGCATTTT. Its protein is CATRQSQPQHF.

This clone was recorded a few times. The V call is TRBV28, the J call TRBJ1-1; 7 nucleotides align to TRBD1. Germline V gene data show CDR1 as MDHEN and CDR2 as SYDVKM. V gave up 6 bases and J gave up 0 bases; unmatched junction bases: 13. The CDR3 sequence is 17 residues long. CDR3 DNA: TGTGCCAGCAGGGTACCGGGACAGAGAAAAATGAACACTGAAGCTTTCTTT. Its translation is CASRVPGQRKMNTEAFF.

This chain joins TRBV5-1 and TRBJ2-1, with TRBD2 matching 8 bases. The V segment lost 0 bases and the J segment 8 bases; nucleotides outside the gene matches: 7. The CDR3 length is 15 residues. CDR1 and CDR2 from the germline V gene are SGHRS and YFSETQ. This chain's CDR3 is CASSLVAGKRDEQFF. Here the CDR3 DNA reads TGCGCCAGCAGCTTGGTAGCGGGAAAGAGAGATGAGCAGTTCTTC. Full variable domain (remainder filled in from reference TRBV5-1 and TRBJ2-1): KAGVTQTPRYLIKTRGQQVTLSCSPISGHRSVSWYQQTPGQGLQFLFEYFSETQRNKGNFPGRFSGRQFSNSRSEMNVSTLELGDSALYLCASSLVAGKRDEQFFGPGTRLTVL.